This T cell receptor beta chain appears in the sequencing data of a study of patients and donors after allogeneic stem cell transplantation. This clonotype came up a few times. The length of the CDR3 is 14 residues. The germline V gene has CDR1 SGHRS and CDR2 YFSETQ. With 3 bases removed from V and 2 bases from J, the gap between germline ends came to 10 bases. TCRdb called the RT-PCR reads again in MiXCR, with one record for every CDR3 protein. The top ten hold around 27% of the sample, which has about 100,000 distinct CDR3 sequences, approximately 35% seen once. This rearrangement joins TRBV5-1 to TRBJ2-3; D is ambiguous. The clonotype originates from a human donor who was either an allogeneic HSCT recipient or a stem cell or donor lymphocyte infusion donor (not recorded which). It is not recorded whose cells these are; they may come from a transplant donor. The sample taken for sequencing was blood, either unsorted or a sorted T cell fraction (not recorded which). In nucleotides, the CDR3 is TGCGCCAGCAGCTCCCGGCCCCACACAGATACGCAGTATTTT. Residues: CASSSRPHTDTQYF.